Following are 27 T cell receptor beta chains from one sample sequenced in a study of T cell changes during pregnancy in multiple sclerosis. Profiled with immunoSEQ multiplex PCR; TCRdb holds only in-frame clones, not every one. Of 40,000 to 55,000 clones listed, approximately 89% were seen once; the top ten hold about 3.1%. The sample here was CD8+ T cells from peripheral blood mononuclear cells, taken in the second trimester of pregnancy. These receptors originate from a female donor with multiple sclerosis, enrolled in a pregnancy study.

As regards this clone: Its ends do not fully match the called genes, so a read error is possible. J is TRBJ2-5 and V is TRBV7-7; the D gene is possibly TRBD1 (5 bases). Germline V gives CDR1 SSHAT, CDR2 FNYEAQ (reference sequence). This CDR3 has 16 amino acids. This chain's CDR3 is CASSLFPRELQETQYF. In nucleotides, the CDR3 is TGTGCTAGCAGCTTATTCCCCAGGGAACTCCAAGAGACCCAGTACTTC.

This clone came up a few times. The CDR3 is CASSYAGGGYEQYF. The CDR3 DNA sequence: TGTGCCAGCAGTTACGCTGGCGGAGGCTACGAGCAGTACTTC. V and J are TRBV6-5 and TRBJ2-7; the D gene is possibly TRBD2 (5 bases). CDR1 and CDR2 from the germline V gene are MNHEY and SVGAGI. The CDR3 covers 14 residues. V was shortened by 2 bases and J by 3 bases, with 11 bases between the two germline ends.

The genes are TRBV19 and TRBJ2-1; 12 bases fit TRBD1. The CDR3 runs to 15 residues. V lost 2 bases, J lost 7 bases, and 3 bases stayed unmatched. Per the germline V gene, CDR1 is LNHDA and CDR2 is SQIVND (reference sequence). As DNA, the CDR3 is TGTGCCAGTAGTATAATGGGACAGGGGGCGAATGAGCAGTTCTTC. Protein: CASSIMGQGANEQFF. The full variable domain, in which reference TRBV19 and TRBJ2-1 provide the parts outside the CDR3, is DGGITQSPKYLFRKEGQNVTLSCEQNLNHDAMYWYRQDPGQGLRLIYYSQIVNDFQKGDIAEGYSVSREKKESFPLTVTSAQKNPTAFYLCASSIMGQGANEQFFGPGTRLTVL.

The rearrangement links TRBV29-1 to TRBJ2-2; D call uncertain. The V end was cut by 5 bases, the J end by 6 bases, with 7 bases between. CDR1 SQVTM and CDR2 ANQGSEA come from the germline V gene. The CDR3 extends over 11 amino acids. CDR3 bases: TGCAGCGTTCCAACGGCCGGGGAGCTGTTTTTT. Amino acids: CSVPTAGELFF.

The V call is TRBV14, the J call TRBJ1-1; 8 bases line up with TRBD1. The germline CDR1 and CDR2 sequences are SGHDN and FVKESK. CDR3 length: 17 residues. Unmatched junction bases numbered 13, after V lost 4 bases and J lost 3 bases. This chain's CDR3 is CASSLGQGGVWDTEAFF. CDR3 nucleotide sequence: TGTGCCAGCAGCCTCGGACAGGGAGGTGTATGGGACACTGAAGCTTTCTTT. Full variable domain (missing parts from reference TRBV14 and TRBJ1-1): EAGVTQFPSHSVIEKGQTVTLRCDPISGHDNLYWYRRVMGKEIKFLLHFVKESKQDESGMPNNRFLAERTGGTYSTLKVQPAELEDSGVYFCASSLGQGGVWDTEAFFGQGTRLTVV.

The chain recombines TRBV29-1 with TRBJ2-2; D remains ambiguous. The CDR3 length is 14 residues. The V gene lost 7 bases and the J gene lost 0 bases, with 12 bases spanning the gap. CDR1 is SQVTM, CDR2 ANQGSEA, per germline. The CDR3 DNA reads TGCAGCGCCTTGGGTCTAGCGAACACCGGGGAGCTGTTTTTT. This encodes CSALGLANTGELFF.

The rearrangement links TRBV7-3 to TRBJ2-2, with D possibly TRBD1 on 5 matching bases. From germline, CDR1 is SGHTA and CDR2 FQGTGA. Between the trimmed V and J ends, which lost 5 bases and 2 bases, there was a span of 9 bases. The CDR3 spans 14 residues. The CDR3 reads CASSLGHNTGELFF. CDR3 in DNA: TGTGCCAGCAGCCTCGGACATAACACCGGGGAGCTGTTTTTT.

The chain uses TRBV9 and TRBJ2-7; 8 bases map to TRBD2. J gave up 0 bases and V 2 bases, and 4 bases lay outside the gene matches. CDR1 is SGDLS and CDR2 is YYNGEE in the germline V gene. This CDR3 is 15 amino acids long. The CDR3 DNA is TGTGCCAGCAGCGTCTCCGGGACTAGCTCCTACGAGCAGTACTTC. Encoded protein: CASSVSGTSSYEQYF.

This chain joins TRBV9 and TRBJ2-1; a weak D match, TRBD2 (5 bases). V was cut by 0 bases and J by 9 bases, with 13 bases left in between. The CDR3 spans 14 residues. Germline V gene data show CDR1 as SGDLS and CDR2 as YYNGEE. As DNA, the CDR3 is TGTGCCAGCAGCGTAGGGACTCACCCTACTGAGCAGTTCTTC. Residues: CASSVGTHPTEQFF.

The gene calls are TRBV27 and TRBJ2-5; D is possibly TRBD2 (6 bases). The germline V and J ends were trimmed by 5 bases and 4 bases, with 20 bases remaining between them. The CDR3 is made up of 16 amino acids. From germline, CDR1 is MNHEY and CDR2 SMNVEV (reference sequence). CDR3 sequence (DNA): TGTGCCAGCAGTCCCACGGGAGCGGTCGGTTCAGAGACCCAGTACTTC. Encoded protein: CASSPTGAVGSETQYF.

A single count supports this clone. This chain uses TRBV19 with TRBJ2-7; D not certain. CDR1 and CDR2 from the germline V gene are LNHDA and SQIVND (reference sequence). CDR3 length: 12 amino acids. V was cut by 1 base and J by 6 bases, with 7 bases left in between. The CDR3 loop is CASSIGGGEQYF. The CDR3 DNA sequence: TGTGCCAGTAGTATAGGAGGTGGCGAGCAGTACTTC. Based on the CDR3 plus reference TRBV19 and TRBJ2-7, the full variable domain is DGGITQSPKYLFRKEGQNVTLSCEQNLNHDAMYWYRQDPGQGLRLIYYSQIVNDFQKGDIAEGYSVSREKKESFPLTVTSAQKNPTAFYLCASSIGGGEQYFGPGTRLTVT.

CDR3 in amino acids: CASSEGDWYGYTF. DNA of the CDR3: TGTGCCAGCAGTGAGGGGGACTGGTATGGCTACACCTTC. This chain uses TRBV25-1 with TRBJ1-2, with a weak D call TRBD1 (5 bases). Trimming took 3 bases from V and 5 from J, leaving 10 bases between them. Germline V gives CDR1 MGHDK, CDR2 SYGVNS. CDR3 size: 13 residues.

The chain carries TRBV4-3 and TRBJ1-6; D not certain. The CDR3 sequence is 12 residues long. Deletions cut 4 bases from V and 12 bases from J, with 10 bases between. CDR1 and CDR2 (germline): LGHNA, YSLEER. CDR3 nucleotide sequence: TGCGCCAGCAGCCTCGGAGGGCGACCCCTCCACTTT. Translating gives CASSLGGRPLHF.

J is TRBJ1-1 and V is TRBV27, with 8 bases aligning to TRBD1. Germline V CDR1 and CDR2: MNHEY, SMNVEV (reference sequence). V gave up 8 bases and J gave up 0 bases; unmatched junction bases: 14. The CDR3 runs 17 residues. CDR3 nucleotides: TGTGCCAGCCTTAAGACAGGGGACGTGGGGATGAACACTGAAGCTTTCTTT. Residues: CASLKTGDVGMNTEAFF.

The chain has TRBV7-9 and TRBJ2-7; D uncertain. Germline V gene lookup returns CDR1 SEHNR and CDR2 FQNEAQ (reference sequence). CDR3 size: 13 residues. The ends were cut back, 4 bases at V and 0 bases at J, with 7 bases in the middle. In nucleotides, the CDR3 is TGTGCCAGCAGCTCTACTGTCTCCTACGAGCAGTACTTC. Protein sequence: CASSSTVSYEQYF.

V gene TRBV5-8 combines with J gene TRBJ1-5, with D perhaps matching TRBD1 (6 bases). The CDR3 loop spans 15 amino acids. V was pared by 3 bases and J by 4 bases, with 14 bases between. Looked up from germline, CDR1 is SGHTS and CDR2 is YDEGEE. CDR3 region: CASSSGTGSNQPQHF. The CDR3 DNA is TGTGCCAGCAGCTCCGGTACAGGGAGTAATCAGCCCCAGCATTTT. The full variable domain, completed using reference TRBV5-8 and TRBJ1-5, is EAGVTQSPTHLIKTRGQQATLRCSPISGHTSVYWYQQALGLGLQFLLWYDEGEERNRGNFPPRFSGRQFPNYSSELNVNALELEDSALYLCASSSGTGSNQPQHFGDGTRLSIL.

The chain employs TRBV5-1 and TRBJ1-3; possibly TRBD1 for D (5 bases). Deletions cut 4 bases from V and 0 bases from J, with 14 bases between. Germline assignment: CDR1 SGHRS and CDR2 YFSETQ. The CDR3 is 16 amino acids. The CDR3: CASSVAAQVSGNTIYF. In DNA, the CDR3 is TGCGCCAGCAGCGTTGCGGCACAGGTCTCTGGAAACACCATATATTTT.

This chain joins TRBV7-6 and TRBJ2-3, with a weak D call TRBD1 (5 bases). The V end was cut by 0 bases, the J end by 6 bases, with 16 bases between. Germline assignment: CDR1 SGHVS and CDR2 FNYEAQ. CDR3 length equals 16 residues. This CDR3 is CASSLAGHRASDTQYF. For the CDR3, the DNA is TGTGCCAGCAGCTTAGCCGGACACCGAGCGTCGGATACGCAGTATTTT.

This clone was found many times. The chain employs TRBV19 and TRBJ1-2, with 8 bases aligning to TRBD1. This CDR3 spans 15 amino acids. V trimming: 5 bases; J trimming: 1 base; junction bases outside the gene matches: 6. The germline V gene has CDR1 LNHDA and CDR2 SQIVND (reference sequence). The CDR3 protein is CASSFTGGINYGYTF. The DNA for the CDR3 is TGTGCCAGTAGTTTTACAGGGGGGATTAACTATGGCTACACCTTC.

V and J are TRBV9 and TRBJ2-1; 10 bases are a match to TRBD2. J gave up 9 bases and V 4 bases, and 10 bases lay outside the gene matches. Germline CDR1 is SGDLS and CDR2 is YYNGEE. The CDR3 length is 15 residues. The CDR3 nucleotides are TGTGCCAGCAGCACAAGCGGGGGGGCTTCGGGTGAGCAGTTCTTC. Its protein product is CASSTSGGASGEQFF.

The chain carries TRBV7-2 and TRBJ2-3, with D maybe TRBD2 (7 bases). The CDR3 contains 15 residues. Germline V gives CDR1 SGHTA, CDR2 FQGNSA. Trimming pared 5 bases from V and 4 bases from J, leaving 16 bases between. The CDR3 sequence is CASSPLGGGPDTQYF. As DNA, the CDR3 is TGTGCCAGCAGCCCCCTAGGGGGGGGTCCAGATACGCAGTATTTT.

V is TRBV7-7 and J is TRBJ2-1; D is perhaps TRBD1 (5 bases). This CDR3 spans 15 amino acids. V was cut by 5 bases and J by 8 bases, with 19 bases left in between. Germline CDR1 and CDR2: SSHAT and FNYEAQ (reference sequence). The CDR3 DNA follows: TGTGCCAGCAGCCCCGGTAGGGGCCAGAACTATGAGCAGTTCTTC. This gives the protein CASSPGRGQNYEQFF.

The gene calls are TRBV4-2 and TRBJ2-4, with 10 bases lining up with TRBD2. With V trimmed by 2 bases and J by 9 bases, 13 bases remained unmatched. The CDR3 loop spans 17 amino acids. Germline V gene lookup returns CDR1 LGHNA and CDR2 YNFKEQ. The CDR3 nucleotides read TGTGCCAGCAGCCAACTGATGACTAGCGGGTCGGCGGGCATTCAGTACTTC. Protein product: CASSQLMTSGSAGIQYF.

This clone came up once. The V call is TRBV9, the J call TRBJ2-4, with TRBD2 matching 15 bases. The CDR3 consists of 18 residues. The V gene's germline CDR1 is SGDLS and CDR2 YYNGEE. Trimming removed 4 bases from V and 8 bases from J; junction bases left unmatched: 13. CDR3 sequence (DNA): TGTGCCAGCAGCCACCCCCTGGGGACTAGCGGGGGGTCGGACATTCAGTACTTC. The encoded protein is CASSHPLGTSGGSDIQYF. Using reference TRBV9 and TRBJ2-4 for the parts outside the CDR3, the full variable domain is DSGVTQTPKHLITATGQRVTLRCSPRSGDLSVYWYQQSLDQGLQFLIQYYNGEERAKGNILERFSAQQFPDLHSELNLSSLELGDSALYFCASSHPLGTSGGSDIQYFGAGTRLSVL.

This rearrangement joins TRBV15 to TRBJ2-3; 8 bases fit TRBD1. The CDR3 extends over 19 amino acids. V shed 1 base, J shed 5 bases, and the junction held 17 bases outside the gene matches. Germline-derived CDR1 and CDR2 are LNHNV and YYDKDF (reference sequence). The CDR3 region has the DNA TGTGCCACCAGCAGAGCGAGGGGGACAGGAGGCGATTCGGAAGATACGCAGTATTTT. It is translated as CATSRARGTGGDSEDTQYF.

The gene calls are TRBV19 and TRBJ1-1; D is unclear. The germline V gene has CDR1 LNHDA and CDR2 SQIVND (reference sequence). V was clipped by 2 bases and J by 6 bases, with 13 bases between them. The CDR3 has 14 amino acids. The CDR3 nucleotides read TGTGCCAGTAGTATAAATGCCGGGAATGCTGAAGCTTTCTTT. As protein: CASSINAGNAEAFF.

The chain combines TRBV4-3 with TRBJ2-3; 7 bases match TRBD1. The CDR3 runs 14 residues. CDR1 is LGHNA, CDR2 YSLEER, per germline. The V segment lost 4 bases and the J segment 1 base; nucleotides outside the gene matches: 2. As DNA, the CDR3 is TGCGCCAGCAGCCCCGGGACAGGCACAGATACGCAGTATTTT. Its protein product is CASSPGTGTDTQYF.